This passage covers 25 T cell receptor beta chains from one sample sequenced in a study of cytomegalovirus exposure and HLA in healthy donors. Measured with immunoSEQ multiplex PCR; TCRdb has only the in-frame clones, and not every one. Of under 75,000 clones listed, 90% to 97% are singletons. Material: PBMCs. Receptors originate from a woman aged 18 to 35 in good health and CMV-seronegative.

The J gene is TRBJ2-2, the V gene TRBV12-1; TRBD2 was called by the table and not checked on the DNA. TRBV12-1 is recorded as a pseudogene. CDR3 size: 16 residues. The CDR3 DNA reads TGTGCCAGCAGCCACGTAGGGGGGGCCGCCACCGGGGAGCTGTTTTTT. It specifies CASSHVGGAATGELFF.

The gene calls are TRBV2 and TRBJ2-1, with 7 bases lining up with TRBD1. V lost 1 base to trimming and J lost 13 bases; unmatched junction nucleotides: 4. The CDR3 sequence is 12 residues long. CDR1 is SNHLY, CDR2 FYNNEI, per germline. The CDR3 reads CASSEGGGGQFF. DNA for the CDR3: TGTGCCAGCAGTGAAGGAGGGGGCGGTCAGTTCTTC.

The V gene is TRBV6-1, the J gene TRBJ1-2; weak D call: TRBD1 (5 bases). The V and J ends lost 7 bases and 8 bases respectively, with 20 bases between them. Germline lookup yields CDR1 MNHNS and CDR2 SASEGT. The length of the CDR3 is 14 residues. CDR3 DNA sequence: TGTGCCAGCACCGGGGGGACGGCGAACTGGGGCTACACCTTC. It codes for CASTGGTANWGYTF.

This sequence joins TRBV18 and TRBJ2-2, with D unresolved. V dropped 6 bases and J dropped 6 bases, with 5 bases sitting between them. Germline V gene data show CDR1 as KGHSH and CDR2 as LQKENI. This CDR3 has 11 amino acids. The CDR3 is CASSSAGELFF. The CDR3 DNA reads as TGTGCCAGCTCTTCAGCCGGGGAGCTGTTTTTT.

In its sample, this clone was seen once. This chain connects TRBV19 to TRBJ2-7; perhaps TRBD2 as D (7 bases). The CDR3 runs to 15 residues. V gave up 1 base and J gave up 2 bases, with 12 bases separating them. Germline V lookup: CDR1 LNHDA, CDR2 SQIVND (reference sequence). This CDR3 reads CASSIGAGAPYEQYF. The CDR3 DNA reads TGTGCCAGTAGTATAGGTGCGGGGGCTCCCTACGAGCAGTACTTC. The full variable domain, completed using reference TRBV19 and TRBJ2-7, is DGGITQSPKYLFRKEGQNVTLSCEQNLNHDAMYWYRQDPGQGLRLIYYSQIVNDFQKGDIAEGYSVSREKKESFPLTVTSAQKNPTAFYLCASSIGAGAPYEQYFGPGTRLTVT.

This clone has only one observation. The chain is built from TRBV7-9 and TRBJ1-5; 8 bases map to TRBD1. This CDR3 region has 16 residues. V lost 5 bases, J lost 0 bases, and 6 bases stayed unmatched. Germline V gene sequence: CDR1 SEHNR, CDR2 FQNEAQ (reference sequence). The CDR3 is CASSPRTGPSNQPQHF. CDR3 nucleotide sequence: TGTGCCAGCAGCCCCCGGACAGGGCCTAGCAATCAGCCCCAGCATTTT.

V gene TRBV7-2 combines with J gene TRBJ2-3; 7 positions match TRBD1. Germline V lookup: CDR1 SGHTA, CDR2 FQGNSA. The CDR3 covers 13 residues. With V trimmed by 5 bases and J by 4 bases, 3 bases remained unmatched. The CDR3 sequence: CASSTGTADTQYF. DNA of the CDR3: TGTGCCAGCAGCACCGGGACAGCAGATACGCAGTATTTT.

CDR3: CASSIGDYYGRDTQYF. In nucleotides, the CDR3 is TGTGCCAGTAGTATAGGGGACTACTACGGGCGGGATACGCAGTATTTT. The chain uses TRBV19 and TRBJ2-3, with 7 bases that match TRBD2. The junction had 10 bases not matched to a gene; V was cut back by 1 base and J by 6 bases. The CDR3 consists of 16 residues. Germline values: CDR1 LNHDA, CDR2 SQIVND (reference sequence).

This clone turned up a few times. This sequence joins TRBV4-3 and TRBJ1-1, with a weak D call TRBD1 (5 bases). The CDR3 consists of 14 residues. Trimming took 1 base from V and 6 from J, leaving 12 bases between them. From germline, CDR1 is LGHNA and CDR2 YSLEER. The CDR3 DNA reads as TGCGCCAGCAGCCAAGCTAGTACAGGCTCTGAAGCTTTCTTT. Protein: CASSQASTGSEAFF.

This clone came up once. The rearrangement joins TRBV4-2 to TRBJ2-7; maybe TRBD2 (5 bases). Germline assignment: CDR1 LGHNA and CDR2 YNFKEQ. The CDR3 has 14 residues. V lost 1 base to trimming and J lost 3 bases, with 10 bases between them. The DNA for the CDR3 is TGTGCCAGCAGCCAAGGAGTTGAGGGCTACGAGCAGTACTTC. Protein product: CASSQGVEGYEQYF.

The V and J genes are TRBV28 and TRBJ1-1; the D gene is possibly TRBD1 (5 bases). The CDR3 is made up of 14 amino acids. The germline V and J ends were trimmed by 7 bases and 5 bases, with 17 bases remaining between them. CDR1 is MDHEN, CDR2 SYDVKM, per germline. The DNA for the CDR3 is TGTGCCAGCACCCTGGGAGGGGCACGGACTGAAGCTTTCTTT. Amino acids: CASTLGGARTEAFF.

CDR3 region: CASSLGQLRGTGELFF. The CDR3 nucleotides read TGTGCCAGCAGCTTGGGGCAACTTCGAGGCACCGGGGAGCTGTTTTTT. The rearrangement uses TRBV7-3 and TRBJ2-2; D may be TRBD1 (5 bases). The CDR3 length is 16 residues. V lost 3 bases to trimming and J lost 4 bases, with 15 bases between them. Germline-derived CDR1 and CDR2 are SGHTA and FQGTGA.

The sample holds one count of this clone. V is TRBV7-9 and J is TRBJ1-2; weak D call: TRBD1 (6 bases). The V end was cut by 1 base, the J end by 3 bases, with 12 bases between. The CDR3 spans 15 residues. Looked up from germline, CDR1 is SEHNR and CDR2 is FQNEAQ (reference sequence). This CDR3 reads CASSLVGAGHYGYTF. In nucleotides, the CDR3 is TGTGCCAGCAGCTTAGTGGGGGCCGGGCACTATGGCTACACCTTC.

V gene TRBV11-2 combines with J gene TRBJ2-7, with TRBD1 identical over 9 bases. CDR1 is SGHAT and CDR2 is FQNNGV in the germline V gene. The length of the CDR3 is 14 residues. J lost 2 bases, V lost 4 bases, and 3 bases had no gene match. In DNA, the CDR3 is TGTGCCAGCAGCTCCGGGACAGGGCCCTACGAGCAGTACTTC. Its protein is CASSSGTGPYEQYF.

CDR3 bases: TGTGCCAGCAGCGATCGGGACAGGTATTCCTACGAGCAGTACTTC. It is translated as CASSDRDRYSYEQYF. V is TRBV28 and J is TRBJ2-7; 8 bases map to TRBD1. The CDR3 sequence is 15 residues long. Germline values: CDR1 MDHEN, CDR2 SYDVKM. V shed 6 bases, J shed 1 base, and the junction held 8 bases outside the gene matches. Drawing the rest from reference TRBV28 and TRBJ2-7, the complete variable domain is DVKVTQSSRYLVKRTGEKVFLECVQDMDHENMFWYRQDPGLGLRLIYFSYDVKMKEKGDIPEGYSVSREKKERFSLILESASTNQTSMYLCASSDRDRYSYEQYFGPGTRLTVT.

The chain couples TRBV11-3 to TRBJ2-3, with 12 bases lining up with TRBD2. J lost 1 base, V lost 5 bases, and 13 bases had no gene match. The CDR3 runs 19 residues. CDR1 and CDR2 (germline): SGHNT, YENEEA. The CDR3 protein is CASSPVWASGGAGTDTQYF. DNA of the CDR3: TGTGCCAGCAGCCCCGTGTGGGCTAGCGGGGGGGCCGGCACAGATACGCAGTATTTT.

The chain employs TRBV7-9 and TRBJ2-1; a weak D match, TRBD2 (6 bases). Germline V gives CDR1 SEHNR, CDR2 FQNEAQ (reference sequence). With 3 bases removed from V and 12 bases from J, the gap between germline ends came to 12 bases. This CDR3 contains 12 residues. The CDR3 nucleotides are TGTGCCAGCAGCTTCGGGGGTGAGGTGCAGTTCTTC. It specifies CASSFGGEVQFF.

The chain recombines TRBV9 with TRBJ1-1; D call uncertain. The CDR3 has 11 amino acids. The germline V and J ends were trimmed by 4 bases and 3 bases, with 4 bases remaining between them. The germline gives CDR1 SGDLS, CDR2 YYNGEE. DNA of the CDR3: TGTGCCAGCAGCCGTGACACTGAAGCTTTCTTT. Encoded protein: CASSRDTEAFF.

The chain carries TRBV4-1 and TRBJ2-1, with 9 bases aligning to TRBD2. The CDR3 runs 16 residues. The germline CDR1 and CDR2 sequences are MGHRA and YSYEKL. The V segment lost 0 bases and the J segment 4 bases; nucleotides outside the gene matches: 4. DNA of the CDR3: TGCGCCAGCAGCCAAGATCGGCTAGCGGGGTACAATGAGCAGTTCTTC. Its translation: CASSQDRLAGYNEQFF.

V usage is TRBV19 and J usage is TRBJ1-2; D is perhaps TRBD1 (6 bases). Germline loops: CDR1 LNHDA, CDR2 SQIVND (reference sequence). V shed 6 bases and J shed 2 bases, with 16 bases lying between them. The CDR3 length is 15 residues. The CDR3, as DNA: TGTGCCAGTAGACCCAGGGGTGGGGCCAACTATGGCTACACCTTC. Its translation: CASRPRGGANYGYTF.

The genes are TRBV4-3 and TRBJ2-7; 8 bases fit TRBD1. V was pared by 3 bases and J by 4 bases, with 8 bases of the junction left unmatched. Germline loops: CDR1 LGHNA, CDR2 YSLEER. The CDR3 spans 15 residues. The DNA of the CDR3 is TGCGCCAGCAGCCAGCTGACAGGGGCTCGATACGAGCAGTACTTC. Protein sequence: CASSQLTGARYEQYF.

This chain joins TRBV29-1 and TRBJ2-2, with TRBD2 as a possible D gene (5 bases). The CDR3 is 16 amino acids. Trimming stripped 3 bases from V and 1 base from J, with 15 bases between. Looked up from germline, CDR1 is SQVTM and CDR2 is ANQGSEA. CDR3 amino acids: CSVDLLRAENTGELFF. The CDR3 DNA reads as TGCAGCGTTGACTTGTTGAGGGCAGAGAACACCGGGGAGCTGTTTTTT.

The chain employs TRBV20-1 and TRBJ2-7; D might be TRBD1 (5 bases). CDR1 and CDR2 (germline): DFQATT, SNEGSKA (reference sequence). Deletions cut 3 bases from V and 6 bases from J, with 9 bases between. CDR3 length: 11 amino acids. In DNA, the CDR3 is TGCAGTGCTAGTTGGCAGGGCGAGCAGTACTTC. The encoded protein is CSASWQGEQYF.

The CDR3: CASSLGSSEGQYF. The CDR3 nucleotides read TGTGCCAGCAGCTTAGGGTCTAGCGAGGGGCAGTATTTT. The chain combines TRBV7-3 with TRBJ2-3; D might be TRBD2 (6 bases). This CDR3 has 13 residues. Trimming left V 2 bases short and J 11 bases short, with 14 bases between. The germline CDR1 and CDR2 sequences are SGHTA and FQGTGA. Supplemented by reference TRBV7-3 and TRBJ2-3, the full variable domain reads GAGVSQTPSNKVTEKGKYVELRCDPISGHTALYWYRQSLGQGPEFLIYFQGTGAADDSGLPNDRFFAVRPEGSVSTLKIQRTERGDSAVYLCASSLGSSEGQYFGPGTRLTVL.

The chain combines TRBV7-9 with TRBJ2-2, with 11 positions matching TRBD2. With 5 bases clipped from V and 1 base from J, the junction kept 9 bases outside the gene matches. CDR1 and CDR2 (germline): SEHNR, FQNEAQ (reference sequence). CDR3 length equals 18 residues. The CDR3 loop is CASSQARLAGRNTGELFF. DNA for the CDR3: TGTGCCAGCAGCCAGGCCCGACTAGCGGGACGGAACACCGGGGAGCTGTTTTTT.